The next 28 T cell receptor beta chains were all read from a single sample in a study of blood T cell repertoires in COVID-19. Here immunoSEQ multiplex PCR was the method, and the copy in TCRdb shows in-frame clones only, minus some. The repertoire holds some 300,000 clones, roughly 87% seen once, with approximately 1% in the top ten. Sequenced sample: PBMCs or T cells enriched from blood (not recorded which). Receptors originate from a woman between 25 and 40 years old who had recovered from COVID-19.

The chain is built from TRBV9 and TRBJ2-2; TRBD2 aligns across 11 bases. Germline lookup yields CDR1 SGDLS and CDR2 YYNGEE. The CDR3 sequence is 17 residues long. The ends lost 2 bases at V and 6 bases at J; junction bases unmatched: 9. CDR3 protein: CASSVATSGTFPGELFF. CDR3 DNA sequence: TGTGCCAGCAGCGTGGCGACTAGCGGGACTTTCCCCGGGGAGCTGTTTTTT.

The V call is TRBV9, the J call TRBJ2-7, with 9 bases matching TRBD2. Trimming cost V 2 bases and J 2 bases; bases outside gene matches: 5. CDR3 size: 15 residues. In germline, CDR1 is SGDLS, CDR2 YYNGEE. The CDR3 loop is CASSVGGGAPYEQYF. The CDR3 DNA sequence: TGTGCCAGCAGCGTTGGCGGGGGGGCTCCCTACGAGCAGTACTTC.

The J gene is TRBJ2-2, the V gene TRBV19, with D possibly TRBD1 on 6 matching bases. This CDR3 spans 15 amino acids. With 3 bases removed from V and 6 bases from J, the gap between germline ends came to 14 bases. In germline, CDR1 is LNHDA, CDR2 SQIVND (reference sequence). DNA for the CDR3: TGTGCCAGTAGTATCCGGGACACCCCACCCGGGGAGCTGTTTTTT. It translates to CASSIRDTPPGELFF.

This clone came up once. The gene calls are TRBV7-8 and TRBJ2-5; 8 bases are shared with TRBD2. CDR1 and CDR2 (germline): SGHVS, FQNEAQ. The CDR3 length is 15 residues. V lost 4 bases, J lost 1 base, and 5 bases stayed unmatched. CDR3 loop: CASSSGTRGQETQYF. DNA of the CDR3: TGTGCCAGCAGCTCCGGGACTAGAGGCCAAGAGACCCAGTACTTC.

The sample holds one count of this clone. This chain uses TRBV5-1 with TRBJ2-7; maybe TRBD1 (6 bases). Looked up from germline, CDR1 is SGHRS and CDR2 is YFSETQ. The V and J ends lost 0 bases and 5 bases respectively, with 12 bases between them. The CDR3 is made up of 14 amino acids. In DNA form, the CDR3 reads TGCGCCAGCAGCTTGGCCTGGGGGCCGGACGAGCAGTACTTC. Translating gives CASSLAWGPDEQYF.

The chain has TRBV12-3 or TRBV12-4 and TRBJ1-1; maybe TRBD1 (5 bases). V was pared by 6 bases and J by 10 bases, with 15 bases between. The CDR3 sequence is 12 residues long. CDR3 bases: TGTGCCAGCAGCCTAGGAATCAGGGTAGCTTTCTTT. Its protein product is CASSLGIRVAFF.

The chain joins TRBV7-9 to TRBJ1-1; 11 bases are shared with TRBD1. Germline values: CDR1 SEHNR, CDR2 FQNEAQ (reference sequence). The CDR3 loop spans 14 amino acids. V trimming: 8 bases; J trimming: 7 bases; junction bases outside the gene matches: 9. The DNA of the CDR3 is TGTGCCAGCCGACGGACAGGGGGCGGGCTTGAAGCTTTCTTT. Translation gives CASRRTGGGLEAFF.

The CDR3 coding sequence is TGTGCCAGCAGCCCACTAAGCTATCCAACAACTAATGAAAAACTGTTTTTT. The encoded protein is CASSPLSYPTTNEKLFF. This sequence joins TRBV5-5 and TRBJ1-4; no firm D call. Trimming removed 4 bases from V and 0 bases from J, with 16 bases in between. Germline CDR1 is SGHKS and CDR2 is YYEKEE (reference sequence). This CDR3 region has 17 residues.

The J gene is TRBJ2-7, the V gene TRBV4-3, with 10 bases identical to TRBD1. This CDR3 is 15 amino acids long. After removal of 4 bases from V and 4 bases from J, the junction contained 7 bases not matched to a gene. The germline CDR1 and CDR2 sequences are LGHNA and YSLEER. For the CDR3, the DNA is TGCGCCAGCAGCCCGGGACAGGGGTTTTCGTACGAGCAGTACTTC. Translation: CASSPGQGFSYEQYF.

The V gene is TRBV5-4, the J gene TRBJ2-1; the match to TRBD1 covers 7 bases. The CDR3 loop spans 14 amino acids. Germline trimming cut 5 bases from V and 5 bases from J; bases unmatched to any gene: 7. Germline assignment: CDR1 SGHNT and CDR2 YYREEE (reference sequence). The CDR3 loop reads CASRGRTGDNEQFF. The CDR3 DNA follows: TGTGCCAGCAGAGGAAGGACAGGAGACAATGAGCAGTTCTTC.

The chain combines TRBV7-8 with TRBJ1-5; 7 bases line up with TRBD1. Per the germline V gene, CDR1 is SGHVS and CDR2 is FQNEAQ. V lost 3 bases and J lost 1; bases outside the gene matches: 6. The CDR3 spans 16 residues. CDR3 sequence: CASSFDPGGSNQPQHF. DNA of the CDR3: TGTGCCAGCAGCTTCGACCCAGGGGGGAGCAATCAGCCCCAGCATTTT. Full variable domain (outside the CDR3, taken from reference TRBV7-8 and TRBJ1-5): GAGVSQSPRYKVAKRGQDVALRCDPISGHVSLFWYQQALGQGPEFLTYFQNEAQLDKSGLPSDRFFAERPEGSVSTLKIQRTQQEDSAVYLCASSFDPGGSNQPQHFGDGTRLSIL.

This clone was detected once. The rearrangement uses TRBV2 and TRBJ1-1; D call uncertain. Germline-derived CDR1 and CDR2 are SNHLY and FYNNEI. V lost 2 bases and J lost 5, with 9 bases in between. The CDR3 spans 13 residues. Written as DNA, the CDR3 is TGTGCCAGCAGTGAATTCCTGTCTACTGAAGCTTTCTTT. It translates to CASSEFLSTEAFF.

Details on this clone: The junction does not match germline at one end; this may be a read error. This chain connects TRBV2 to TRBJ2-7; 9 nucleotides align to TRBD1. CDR3 length: 10 residues. Germline CDR1 is SNHLY and CDR2 is FYNNEI. This CDR3 is CASGGGQGRF. The CDR3 nucleotides read TGTGCCAGCGGAGGGGGACAGGGTCGGTTC.

The chain joins TRBV9 to TRBJ1-6; D may be TRBD1 (6 bases). V was trimmed by 3 bases and J by 7 bases, leaving 14 bases between them. This CDR3 has 15 residues. Germline V gives CDR1 SGDLS, CDR2 YYNGEE. The CDR3 protein is CASSARTGSNSPLHF. For the CDR3, the DNA is TGTGCCAGCAGCGCCCGAACAGGGTCCAATTCACCCCTCCACTTT.

The chain joins TRBV4-1 to TRBJ1-1; TRBD1 agrees at 7 bases. J was trimmed by 4 bases and V by 1 base; bases with no gene match: 6. Germline-derived CDR1 and CDR2 are MGHRA and YSYEKL. The CDR3 runs to 15 residues. The CDR3 DNA is TGCGCCAGCAGCCAAGCCAGACAGGGTGGCACTGAAGCTTTCTTT. Its translation: CASSQARQGGTEAFF.

The DNA for the CDR3 is TGCGCCAGCAGCCCACTTTCTACAGGGTTCGGAGCTTTCTTT. Translated, it gives CASSPLSTGFGAFF. The rearrangement uses TRBV4-1 and TRBJ1-1, with D possibly matching TRBD1 (6 bases). The CDR3 loop spans 14 amino acids. V lost 4 bases and J lost 10, with 19 bases in between. Germline CDR1 MGHRA, CDR2 YSYEKL.

The chain couples TRBV7-9 to TRBJ2-7, with D perhaps TRBD2 (5 bases). Trimming took off 6 bases at V and 6 bases at J, with 12 bases between the two ends. Per the germline V gene, CDR1 is SEHNR and CDR2 is FQNEAQ (reference sequence). CDR3 length: 12 residues. CDR3 amino acids: CASSFRSGEQYF. The CDR3 DNA reads TGTGCCAGCAGTTTTCGGAGCGGCGAGCAGTACTTC.

The chain links TRBV5-4 to TRBJ2-5, with D perhaps matching TRBD1 (6 bases). Germline CDR1 reads SGHNT; CDR2 reads YYREEE (reference sequence). Trimming removed 3 bases from V and 4 bases from J, with 13 bases in between. CDR3 length equals 14 residues. The CDR3 nucleotides are TGTGCCAGCAGCTCCCACCTAGGGGGAGAGACCCAGTACTTC. As protein: CASSSHLGGETQYF.

This chain links TRBV10-2 with TRBJ1-2; the match to TRBD1 covers 9 bases. V shed 0 bases, J shed 4 bases, and the junction held 3 bases outside the gene matches. This CDR3 region has 15 residues. Germline CDR1 and CDR2: WSHSY and SAAADI. CDR3 DNA: TGCGCCAGCAGTGAGTCTACAGGGGGCGGCTATGGCTACACCTTC. It codes for CASSESTGGGYGYTF.

This rearrangement joins TRBV27 to TRBJ1-2; no clear D. This CDR3 contains 13 residues. V dropped 6 bases and J dropped 8 bases, with 16 bases sitting between them. Germline values: CDR1 MNHEY, CDR2 SMNVEV (reference sequence). CDR3 amino acids: CASSPGPRRGYTF. The DNA for the CDR3 is TGTGCCAGCAGCCCGGGCCCTCGGAGGGGCTACACCTTC.

The chain has TRBV9 and TRBJ2-5, with 8 bases fitting TRBD2. Germline values: CDR1 SGDLS, CDR2 YYNGEE. The CDR3 is 14 residues long. J was trimmed by 4 bases and V by 0 bases; bases with no gene match: 2. The CDR3 DNA follows: TGTGCCAGCAGCGTAGGGCGGGAGGCAGAGACCCAGTACTTC. Residues: CASSVGREAETQYF.

This chain connects TRBV27 to TRBJ1-2; D gene ambiguous. Between the trimmed V and J ends, which lost 9 bases and 5 bases, there was a span of 19 bases. The length of the CDR3 is 14 residues. Germline CDR1 is MNHEY and CDR2 is SMNVEV (reference sequence). The CDR3 DNA follows: TGTGCCAGTAGCCCGATATTACGTTCGTATGGCTACACCTTC. It codes for CASSPILRSYGYTF.

The genes are TRBV27 and TRBJ2-7; D gene ambiguous. Trimming removed 2 bases at V and 2 bases at J, with 16 bases between. CDR1 and CDR2 from the germline V gene are MNHEY and SMNVEV (reference sequence). This CDR3 has 16 amino acids. The CDR3 DNA sequence: TGTGCCAGCAGTTTAAGCAGTTACCAGCGACCCTACGAGCAGTACTTC. It codes for CASSLSSYQRPYEQYF.

The CDR3 is CASSLATGTSTEAFF. Written as DNA, the CDR3 is TGTGCCAGCAGCTTAGCGACAGGGACGTCCACTGAAGCTTTCTTT. The J gene is TRBJ1-1, the V gene TRBV7-2, with 7 bases that match TRBD1. This CDR3 has 15 amino acids. CDR1 and CDR2 from the germline V gene are SGHTA and FQGNSA. The J segment lost 4 bases and the V segment lost 0 bases, leaving 5 bases of the junction unmatched.

The chain recombines TRBV7-2 with TRBJ1-1, with TRBD1 identical over 8 bases. CDR3 size: 15 residues. V lost 1 base and J lost 7; bases outside the gene matches: 8. CDR1 and CDR2 from the germline V gene are SGHTA and FQGNSA. CDR3 amino acids: CASSLVSGGIGEAFF. CDR3 nucleotides: TGTGCCAGCAGCTTAGTGTCAGGGGGCATAGGTGAAGCTTTCTTT.

The rearrangement joins TRBV30 to TRBJ2-2, with 9 bases fitting TRBD1. The CDR3 sequence is 16 residues long. In germline, CDR1 is GTSNPN, CDR2 SVGIG (reference sequence). The junction had 10 bases not matched to a gene; V was cut back by 1 base and J by 7 bases. The CDR3 here is CAWSEGGTGTIGELFF. The DNA of the CDR3 is TGTGCCTGGAGTGAAGGCGGGACAGGGACCATCGGGGAGCTGTTTTTT.

The gene calls are TRBV3-1 (or the pseudogene TRBV3-2) and TRBJ2-3; 12 bases match TRBD2. The germline V gene has CDR1 LGHDT and CDR2 YNNKEL (reference sequence). The CDR3 covers 18 residues. J lost 5 bases, V lost 1 base, and 10 bases had no gene match. The CDR3 region has the DNA TGTGCCAGCAGCCAAGGACTAGCGGGGGTCACGCGTCGAGATACGCAGTATTTT. It yields the protein CASSQGLAGVTRRDTQYF.

This chain joins TRBV29-1 and TRBJ2-3; TRBD1 matches at 10 bases. Trimming at V came to 8 bases and at J to 3 bases, leaving 5 bases not matched to a gene. The CDR3 runs 13 residues. Per germline, CDR1 SQVTM and CDR2 ANQGSEA. The CDR3 sequence is CSFPGQGTDTQYF. CDR3 coding DNA: TGCAGCTTCCCGGGACAGGGGACAGATACGCAGTATTTT.